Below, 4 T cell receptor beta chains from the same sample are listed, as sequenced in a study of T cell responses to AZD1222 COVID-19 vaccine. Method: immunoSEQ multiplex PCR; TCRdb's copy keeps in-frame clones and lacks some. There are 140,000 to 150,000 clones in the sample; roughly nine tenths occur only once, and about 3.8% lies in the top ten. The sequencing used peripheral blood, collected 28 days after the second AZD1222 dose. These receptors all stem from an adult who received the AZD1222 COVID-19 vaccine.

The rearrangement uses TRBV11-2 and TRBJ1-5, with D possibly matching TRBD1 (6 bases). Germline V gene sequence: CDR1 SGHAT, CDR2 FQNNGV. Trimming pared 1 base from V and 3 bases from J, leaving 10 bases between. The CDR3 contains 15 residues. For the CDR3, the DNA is TGTGCCAGCAGCTTAGTCGGGGGGGCCAATCAGCCCCAGCATTTT. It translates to CASSLVGGANQPQHF.

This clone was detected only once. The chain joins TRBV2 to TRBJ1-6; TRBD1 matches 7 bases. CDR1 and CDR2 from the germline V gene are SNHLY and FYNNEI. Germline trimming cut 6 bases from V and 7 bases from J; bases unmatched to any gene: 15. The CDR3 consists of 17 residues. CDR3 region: CASSDRYWTGSNSPLHF. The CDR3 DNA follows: TGTGCCAGCAGCGATAGATATTGGACAGGAAGCAATTCACCCCTCCACTTT.

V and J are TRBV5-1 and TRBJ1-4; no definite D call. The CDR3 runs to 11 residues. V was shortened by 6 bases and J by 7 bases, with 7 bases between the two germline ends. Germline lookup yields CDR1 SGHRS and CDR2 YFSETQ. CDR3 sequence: CASTDGEKLFF. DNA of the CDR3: TGCGCCAGCACAGATGGTGAAAAACTGTTTTTT.

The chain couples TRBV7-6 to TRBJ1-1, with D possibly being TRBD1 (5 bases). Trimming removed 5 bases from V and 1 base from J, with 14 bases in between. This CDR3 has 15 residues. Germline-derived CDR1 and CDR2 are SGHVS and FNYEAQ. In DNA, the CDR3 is TGTGCCAGCAGCAGGGGTGAGTGGCCGAACACTGAAGCTTTCTTT. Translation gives CASSRGEWPNTEAFF.